The present TCR beta chain was sequenced within a study of T cells in Graves' hyperthyroidism and ophthalmopathy. Amplified TCR beta CDR3 regions came from RNA transcripts. Initially, a first-round RT-PCR of the TCR CDR3 employed the HTBI primer set. TCRdb ran MiXCR on the multiplex PCR reads and lists one entry per CDR3 protein. This table has hundreds of thousands of distinct CDR3 sequences, approximately 14% appearing once. The CDR3 has 15 amino acids. V lost 4 bases, J lost 4 bases, and 14 bases lay in between. CDR1 and CDR2 (germline): MDHEN, SYDVKM. The rearrangement joins TRBV28 to TRBJ1-5, with D unclear. This TCR came from a woman aged 18 to 35 with Graves' hyperthyroidism. The specimen sequenced was blood. CDR3 protein: CASSSPLGSNQPQHF. The CDR3 region has the DNA TGTGCCAGCAGTTCCCCTCTAGGAAGTAATCAGCCCCAGCATTTT.